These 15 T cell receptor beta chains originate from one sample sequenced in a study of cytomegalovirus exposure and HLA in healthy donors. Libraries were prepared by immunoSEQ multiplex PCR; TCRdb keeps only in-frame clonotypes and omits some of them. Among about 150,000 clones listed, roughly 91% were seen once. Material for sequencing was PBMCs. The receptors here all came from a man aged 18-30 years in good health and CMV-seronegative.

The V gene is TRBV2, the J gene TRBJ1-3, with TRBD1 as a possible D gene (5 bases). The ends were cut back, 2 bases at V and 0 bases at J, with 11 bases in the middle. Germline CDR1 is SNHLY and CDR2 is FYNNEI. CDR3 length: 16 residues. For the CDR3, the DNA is TGTGCCAGCAGTGAACGACAGCTGAGCTCTGGAAACACCATATATTTT. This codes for CASSERQLSSGNTIYF.

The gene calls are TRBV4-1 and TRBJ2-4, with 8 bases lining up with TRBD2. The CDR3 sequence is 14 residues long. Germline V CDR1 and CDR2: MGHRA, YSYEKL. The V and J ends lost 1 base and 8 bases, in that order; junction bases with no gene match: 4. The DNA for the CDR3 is TGCGCCAGCAGCCAAGGCGGGGGGATGGACATTCAGTACTTC. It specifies CASSQGGGMDIQYF.

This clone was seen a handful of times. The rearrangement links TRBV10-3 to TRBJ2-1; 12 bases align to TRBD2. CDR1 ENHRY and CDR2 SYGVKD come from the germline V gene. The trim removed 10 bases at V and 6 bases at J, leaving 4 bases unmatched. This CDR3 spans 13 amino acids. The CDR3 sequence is CASILAGGNEQFF. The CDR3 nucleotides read TGTGCCAGTATACTAGCGGGGGGCAATGAGCAGTTCTTC.

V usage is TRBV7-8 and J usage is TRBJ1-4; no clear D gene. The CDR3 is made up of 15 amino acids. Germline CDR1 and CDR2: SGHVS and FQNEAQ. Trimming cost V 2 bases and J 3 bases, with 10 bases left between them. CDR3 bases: TGTGCCAGCAGCTTATTCCAGAGGCCTAATGAAAAACTGTTTTTT. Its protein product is CASSLFQRPNEKLFF.

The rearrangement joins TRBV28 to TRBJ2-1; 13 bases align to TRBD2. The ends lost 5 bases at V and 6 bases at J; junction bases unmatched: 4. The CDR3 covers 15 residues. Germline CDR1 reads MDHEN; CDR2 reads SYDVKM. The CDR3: CASSQLAGGRNEQFF. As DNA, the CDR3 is TGTGCCAGCAGTCAACTAGCGGGGGGGCGCAATGAGCAGTTCTTC.

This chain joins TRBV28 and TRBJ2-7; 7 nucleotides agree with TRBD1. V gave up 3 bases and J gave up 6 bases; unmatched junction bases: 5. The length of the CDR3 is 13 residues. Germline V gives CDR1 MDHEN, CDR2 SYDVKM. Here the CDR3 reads CASSFPSGGEQYV. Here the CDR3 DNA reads TGTGCCAGCAGTTTCCCCTCAGGGGGCGAGCAGTACGTC.

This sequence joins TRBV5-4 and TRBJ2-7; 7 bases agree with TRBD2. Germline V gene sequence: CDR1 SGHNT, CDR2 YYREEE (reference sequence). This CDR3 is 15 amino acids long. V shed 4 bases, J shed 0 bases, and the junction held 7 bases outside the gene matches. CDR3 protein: CASSPGGGSSYEQYF. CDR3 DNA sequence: TGTGCCAGCAGCCCTGGAGGCGGGAGCTCCTACGAGCAGTACTTC. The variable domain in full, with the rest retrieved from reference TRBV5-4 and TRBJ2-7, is ETGVTQSPTHLIKTRGQQVTLRCSSQSGHNTVSWYQQALGQGPQFIFQYYREEENGRGNFPPRFSGLQFPNYSSELNVNALELDDSALYLCASSPGGGSSYEQYFGPGTRLTVT.

The CDR3 sequence: CASSSTTRAETQYF. The CDR3, as DNA: TGTGCCAGCAGTTCGACGACCCGAGCGGAGACCCAGTACTTC. The rearrangement joins TRBV2 to TRBJ2-5, with D unresolved. The germline CDR1 and CDR2 sequences are SNHLY and FYNNEI. The V gene lost 5 bases and the J gene lost 5 bases, with 15 bases spanning the gap. This CDR3 is 14 amino acids long.

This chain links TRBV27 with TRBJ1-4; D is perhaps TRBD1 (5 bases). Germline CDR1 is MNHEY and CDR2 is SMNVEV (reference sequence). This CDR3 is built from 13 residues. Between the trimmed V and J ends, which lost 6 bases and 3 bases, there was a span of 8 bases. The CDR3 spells CASRRQPNEKLFF. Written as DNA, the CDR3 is TGTGCCAGCAGGAGACAGCCTAATGAAAAACTGTTTTTT.

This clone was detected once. CDR3 sequence (DNA): TGCGCCAGCAGCTTGTCGGGTTTCAGGGAATCAACTAATGAAAAACTGTTTTTT. It specifies CASSLSGFRESTNEKLFF. The chain is built from TRBV5-1 and TRBJ1-4, with TRBD1 as a possible D gene (5 bases). The ends were cut back, 1 base at V and 0 bases at J, with 16 bases in the middle. CDR3 length: 18 amino acids. In germline, CDR1 is SGHRS, CDR2 YFSETQ.

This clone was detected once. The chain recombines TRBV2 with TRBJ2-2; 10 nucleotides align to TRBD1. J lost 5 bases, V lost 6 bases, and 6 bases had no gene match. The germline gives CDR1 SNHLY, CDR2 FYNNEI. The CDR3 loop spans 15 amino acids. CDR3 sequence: CASRRDRGGTGELFF. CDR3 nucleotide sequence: TGTGCCAGCAGGAGGGACAGGGGAGGTACCGGGGAGCTGTTTTTT.

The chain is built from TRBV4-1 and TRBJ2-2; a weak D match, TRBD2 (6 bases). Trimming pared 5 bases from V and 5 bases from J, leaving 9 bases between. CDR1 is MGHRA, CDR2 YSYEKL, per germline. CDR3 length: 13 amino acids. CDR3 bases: TGCGCCAGCAGCTTTGGGGGGACCGGGGAGCTGTTTTTT. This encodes CASSFGGTGELFF.

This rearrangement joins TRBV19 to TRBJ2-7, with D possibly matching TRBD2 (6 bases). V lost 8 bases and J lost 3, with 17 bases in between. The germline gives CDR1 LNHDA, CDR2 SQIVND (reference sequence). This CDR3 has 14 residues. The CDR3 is CASAPGLSIYEQYF. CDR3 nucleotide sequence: TGTGCCAGTGCCCCGGGACTTTCAATCTACGAGCAGTACTTC.

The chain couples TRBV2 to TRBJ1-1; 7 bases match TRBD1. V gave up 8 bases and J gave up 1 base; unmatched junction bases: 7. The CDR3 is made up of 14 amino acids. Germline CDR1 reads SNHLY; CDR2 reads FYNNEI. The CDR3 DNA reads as TGTGCCAGCGGGGAGACAGGGTGGAACACTGAAGCTTTCTTT. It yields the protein CASGETGWNTEAFF.

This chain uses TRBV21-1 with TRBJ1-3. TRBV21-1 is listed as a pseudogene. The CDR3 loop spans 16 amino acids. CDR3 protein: CASSKGEFLSGNTIYF. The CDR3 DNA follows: TGTGCCAGCAGCAAAGGAGAGTTCCTCTCTGGAAACACCATATATTTT.